These 27 T cell receptor beta chains share one sample of origin, sequenced in a study of T cell responses to AZD1222 COVID-19 vaccine. TCRdb's copy holds only in-frame clones and misses some; the assay was immunoSEQ multiplex PCR. The table includes fewer than 120,000 clones, 70% to 90% detected once. The starting material was peripheral blood, obtained on day 0 of AZD1222 vaccination. All receptors come from an adult in good health.

The chain links TRBV14 to TRBJ2-3, with D perhaps matching TRBD2 (6 bases). Germline V gene sequence: CDR1 SGHDN, CDR2 FVKESK. This CDR3 is 16 amino acids long. V lost 0 bases and J lost 6, with 16 bases in between. CDR3 DNA sequence: TGTGCCAGCAGCCAAGAGTCTAGCGCCGGGAAGGATACGCAGTATTTT. Translated: CASSQESSAGKDTQYF. The variable domain in full, completed from reference TRBV14 and TRBJ2-3, reads EAGVTQFPSHSVIEKGQTVTLRCDPISGHDNLYWYRRVMGKEIKFLLHFVKESKQDESGMPNNRFLAERTGGTYSTLKVQPAELEDSGVYFCASSQESSAGKDTQYFGPGTRLTVL.

The DNA of the CDR3 is TGTGCCAGCAGCGTCACAGATACGCAGTATTTT. Its translation is CASSVTDTQYF. The J gene is TRBJ2-3, the V gene TRBV5-5, with D unresolved. The CDR3 is 11 residues long. The V gene's germline CDR1 is SGHKS and CDR2 YYEKEE (reference sequence). Trimming left V 4 bases short and J 2 bases short, with 2 bases between.

V is TRBV15 and J is TRBJ1-4, with 9 bases fitting TRBD1. CDR1 LNHNV and CDR2 YYDKDF come from the germline V gene (reference sequence). V gave up 1 base and J gave up 6 bases; unmatched junction bases: 3. This CDR3 has 15 amino acids. Written as DNA, the CDR3 is TGTGCCACCAGCAGAGCGACAGGGGGGGATGAAAAACTGTTTTTT. Its protein is CATSRATGGDEKLFF.

CDR3 nucleotides: TGCGCCAGCAGCCAAGAAAAACTAGCGGGAGCCGATACGCAGTATTTT. It encodes CASSQEKLAGADTQYF. The chain couples TRBV4-1 to TRBJ2-3; TRBD2 matches 11 bases. The V gene's germline CDR1 is MGHRA and CDR2 YSYEKL. This CDR3 has 16 amino acids. The V and J ends lost 0 bases and 6 bases, in that order; junction bases with no gene match: 5.

A few counts support this clone. This chain joins TRBV6-5 and TRBJ1-2; D gene unclear. Germline CDR1 MNHEY, CDR2 SVGAGI. V was clipped by 7 bases and J by 1 base, with 10 bases between them. This CDR3 has 13 amino acids. The chain's CDR3 is CASKGQFNYGYTF. The DNA for the CDR3 is TGTGCCAGCAAAGGGCAGTTTAACTATGGCTACACCTTC.

This clone has a handful of counts. V usage is TRBV19 and J usage is TRBJ1-1; D is unclear. The germline V gene encodes CDR1 LNHDA and CDR2 SQIVND (reference sequence). The CDR3 spans 14 residues. Trimming took off 3 bases at V and 2 bases at J, with 10 bases between the two ends. The CDR3, as DNA: TGTGCCAGTAGTATTGGGCCTGGCAACACTGAAGCTTTCTTT. Its translation: CASSIGPGNTEAFF.

The rearrangement uses TRBV30 and TRBJ2-7; possible D gene TRBD2, 5 bases. CDR1 and CDR2 from the germline V gene are GTSNPN and SVGIG (reference sequence). Trimming shortened V by 5 bases and J by 4 bases, and 15 bases separated the two germline ends. The CDR3 runs 13 residues. This CDR3 is CAWRRGPIYEQYF. DNA for the CDR3: TGTGCCTGGCGCCGAGGGCCCATTTACGAGCAGTACTTC.

J is TRBJ1-2 and V is TRBV7-2; 10 bases line up with TRBD1. The CDR3 contains 14 residues. The V segment lost 5 bases and the J segment 8 bases; nucleotides outside the gene matches: 8. Germline-derived CDR1 and CDR2 are SGHTA and FQGNSA. CDR3 DNA sequence: TGTGCCAGCAGCGGGTCGGGACAGGGGTTAGGCTACACCTTC. Translated: CASSGSGQGLGYTF.

This clone was seen only a few times. The chain uses TRBV9 and TRBJ2-6; D unresolved. The ends were cut back, 1 base at V and 0 bases at J, with 5 bases in the middle. Per germline, CDR1 SGDLS and CDR2 YYNGEE. The CDR3 has 15 residues. In DNA, the CDR3 is TGTGCCAGCAGCGTATCAGACTCTGGGGCCAACGTCCTGACTTTC. This gives the protein CASSVSDSGANVLTF.

The chain joins TRBV2 to TRBJ1-5; D is undetermined. V was clipped by 7 bases and J by 7 bases, with 17 bases between them. This CDR3 is built from 14 residues. Germline CDR1 and CDR2: SNHLY and FYNNEI. DNA for the CDR3: TGTGCCAGCACCCCAAGGCAGGCACCCCAGCCCCAGCATTTT. Protein sequence: CASTPRQAPQPQHF.

V gene TRBV28 combines with J gene TRBJ2-7; 10 positions agree with TRBD1. CDR1 is MDHEN and CDR2 is SYDVKM in the germline V gene. This CDR3 comprises 15 residues. J gave up 2 bases and V 3 bases, and 4 bases lay outside the gene matches. The CDR3 DNA reads TGTGCCAGCAGTTTGTCCGGGACAGGGGCCTACGAGCAGTACTTC. Translation gives CASSLSGTGAYEQYF. The full variable domain, in which reference TRBV28 and TRBJ2-7 provide the parts outside the CDR3, is DVKVTQSSRYLVKRTGEKVFLECVQDMDHENMFWYRQDPGLGLRLIYFSYDVKMKEKGDIPEGYSVSREKKERFSLILESASTNQTSMYLCASSLSGTGAYEQYFGPGTRLTVT.

The gene calls are TRBV3-1 (or the pseudogene TRBV3-2) and TRBJ2-1, with D perhaps matching TRBD2 (6 bases). V lost 1 base, J lost 2 bases, and 15 bases lay in between. The CDR3 extends over 17 amino acids. From germline, CDR1 is LGHDT and CDR2 YNNKEL (reference sequence). The CDR3, as DNA: TGTGCCAGCAGCCAAGCCCCCGGGGAGGTCACCTACAATGAGCAGTTCTTC. Translated, it gives CASSQAPGEVTYNEQFF.

This CDR3 reads CASSASTPPTEAFF. Here the CDR3 DNA reads TGTGCCAGCAGCGCGTCGACCCCGCCCACTGAAGCTTTCTTT. The chain links TRBV7-3 to TRBJ1-1; no definite D call. V gave up 5 bases and J gave up 4 bases, with 14 bases separating them. Germline V gene data show CDR1 as SGHTA and CDR2 as FQGTGA. CDR3 size: 14 residues.

V gene TRBV24-1 combines with J gene TRBJ1-6; possible D gene TRBD1, 6 bases. V lost 10 bases, J lost 8 bases, and 14 bases lay in between. There are 13 residues in the CDR3. Germline V CDR1 and CDR2: KGHDR, SFDVKD. The CDR3 reads CATRGAPDSPLHF. Here the CDR3 DNA reads TGTGCCACGAGGGGGGCTCCAGATTCACCCCTCCACTTT.

The J gene is TRBJ2-5, the V gene TRBV7-8; 10 bases agree with TRBD1. Germline trimming cut 0 bases from V and 5 bases from J; bases unmatched to any gene: 9. The length of the CDR3 is 17 residues. Germline CDR1 SGHVS, CDR2 FQNEAQ. Here the CDR3 DNA reads TGTGCCAGCAGCTTAGCTGGAGACAGGGGGCGCCGGGAGACCCAGTACTTC. Translating gives CASSLAGDRGRRETQYF.

The chain uses TRBV19 and TRBJ2-7; 8 bases are shared with TRBD1. CDR1 is LNHDA, CDR2 SQIVND, per germline (reference sequence). CDR3 length equals 12 residues. With 10 bases clipped from V and 5 bases from J, the junction kept 7 bases outside the gene matches. CDR3: CATQDRVHEQYF. CDR3 DNA sequence: TGTGCCACCCAGGACAGGGTCCACGAGCAGTACTTC.

This clone was observed once. J is TRBJ2-7 and V is TRBV4-1; D possibly corresponds to TRBD2 (6 bases). Trimming shortened V by 6 bases and J by 5 bases, and 11 bases separated the two germline ends. CDR1 MGHRA and CDR2 YSYEKL come from the germline V gene. The CDR3 is 12 amino acids. The chain's CDR3 is CASRSGGNEQYF. In DNA, the CDR3 is TGCGCCAGCAGAAGTGGGGGGAACGAGCAGTACTTC.

The gene calls are TRBV12-5 and TRBJ1-2; D unclear. The CDR3 is made up of 14 amino acids. Between the trimmed V and J ends, which lost 5 bases and 2 bases, there was a span of 12 bases. Per germline, CDR1 LGHNT and CDR2 FRNRAP. The CDR3 protein is CASGHGNSNYGYTF. CDR3 coding DNA: TGTGCTAGTGGTCATGGGAACAGCAACTATGGCTACACCTTC.

The V call is TRBV19, the J call TRBJ1-5, with 8 bases that match TRBD1. The trim removed 3 bases at V and 4 bases at J, leaving 8 bases unmatched. Germline V CDR1 and CDR2: LNHDA, SQIVND (reference sequence). The CDR3 loop spans 16 amino acids. CDR3 sequence (DNA): TGTGCCAGTAGTATCCGACAGGGGATCCCGAATCAGCCCCAGCATTTT. Its protein is CASSIRQGIPNQPQHF.

The genes are TRBV19 and TRBJ2-1; D unclear. In germline, CDR1 is LNHDA, CDR2 SQIVND (reference sequence). This CDR3 is built from 13 residues. Trimming took off 5 bases at V and 8 bases at J, with 13 bases between the two ends. The CDR3 DNA reads as TGTGCCAGTAGTGCGGCCCCTATGCATGAGCAGTTCTTC. Encoded protein: CASSAAPMHEQFF.

J is TRBJ2-7 and V is TRBV7-8; D is undetermined. V lost 3 bases to trimming and J lost 0 bases, with 9 bases between them. CDR3 length: 14 residues. Germline V gene sequence: CDR1 SGHVS, CDR2 FQNEAQ. DNA of the CDR3: TGTGCCAGCAGCTTTATTGGGGACTCCTACGAGCAGTACTTC. Its protein product is CASSFIGDSYEQYF. The variable domain in full, with the rest retrieved from reference TRBV7-8 and TRBJ2-7, is GAGVSQSPRYKVAKRGQDVALRCDPISGHVSLFWYQQALGQGPEFLTYFQNEAQLDKSGLPSDRFFAERPEGSVSTLKIQRTQQEDSAVYLCASSFIGDSYEQYFGPGTRLTVT.

The chain recombines TRBV11-2 with TRBJ1-5; TRBD1 is a possible D gene (6 bases). This CDR3 comprises 13 residues. V gave up 11 bases and J gave up 6 bases, with 17 bases separating them. Looked up from germline, CDR1 is SGHAT and CDR2 is FQNNGV. CDR3 coding DNA: TGTGCCTCACAGGGAGAAGGGGCTCAGCCCCAGCATTTT. As protein: CASQGEGAQPQHF.

The chain joins TRBV19 to TRBJ1-1; TRBD1 agrees at 8 bases. The CDR3 loop spans 15 amino acids. The V gene's germline CDR1 is LNHDA and CDR2 SQIVND (reference sequence). After removal of 6 bases from V and 8 bases from J, the junction contained 14 bases not matched to a gene. The CDR3 nucleotides are TGTGCCAGTAGACCTAAATTAGGGACAGGAGGAGAAGCTTTCTTT. Protein product: CASRPKLGTGGEAFF.

The genes are TRBV18 and TRBJ2-2, with 7 bases matching TRBD1. This CDR3 is built from 14 residues. V dropped 6 bases and J dropped 4; count of bases not matched to a gene: 5. CDR1 and CDR2 from the germline V gene are KGHSH and LQKENI. The CDR3 DNA reads as TGTGCCAGCTCGGGACAGAAGACCACCGGGGAGCTGTTTTTT. Its protein is CASSGQKTTGELFF.

V is TRBV5-3 and J is TRBJ2-7, with D perhaps matching TRBD2 (5 bases). TRBV5-3 qualifies as an ORF whose function is uncertain. CDR3 length: 17 residues. Trimming took off 0 bases at V and 5 bases at J, with 21 bases between the two ends. CDR3 sequence: CARSLDAGSGAAHEQYF. The CDR3 DNA reads TGTGCCAGAAGCTTGGACGCCGGCAGCGGTGCAGCGCACGAGCAGTACTTC.

The V and J genes are TRBV7-9 and TRBJ1-6; 10 bases line up with TRBD1. This CDR3 comprises 16 residues. V shed 5 bases, J shed 5 bases, and the junction held 6 bases outside the gene matches. The germline gives CDR1 SEHNR, CDR2 FQNEAQ (reference sequence). CDR3 DNA: TGTGCCAGCAGCACCTCGGACAGGGGGGATAATTCACCCCTCCACTTT. Its translation: CASSTSDRGDNSPLHF.

The J gene is TRBJ1-4, the V gene TRBV27; TRBD1 aligns across 9 bases. V trimming: 9 bases; J trimming: 8 bases; junction bases outside the gene matches: 7. From germline, CDR1 is MNHEY and CDR2 SMNVEV (reference sequence). The CDR3 extends over 13 amino acids. CDR3 region: CASAQGAWEKLFF. DNA for the CDR3: TGTGCCAGTGCACAGGGGGCTTGGGAAAAACTGTTTTTT.